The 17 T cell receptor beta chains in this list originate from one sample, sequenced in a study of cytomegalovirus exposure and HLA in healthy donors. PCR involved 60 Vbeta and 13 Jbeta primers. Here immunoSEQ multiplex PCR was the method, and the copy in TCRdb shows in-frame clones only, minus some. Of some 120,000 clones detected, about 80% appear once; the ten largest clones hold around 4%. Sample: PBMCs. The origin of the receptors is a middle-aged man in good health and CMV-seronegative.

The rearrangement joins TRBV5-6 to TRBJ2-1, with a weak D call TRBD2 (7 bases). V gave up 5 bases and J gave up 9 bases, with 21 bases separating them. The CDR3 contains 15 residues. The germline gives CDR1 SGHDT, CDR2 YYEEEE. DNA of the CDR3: TGTGCCAGCAGGCCCGTAGGGGGGGGGTCAGCTGAGCAGTTCTTC. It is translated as CASRPVGGGSAEQFF.

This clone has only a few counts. The CDR3 DNA sequence: TGCGCCAGCAGCTTGGCGGGGTCAGCTAATGAAAAACTGTTTTTT. It is translated as CASSLAGSANEKLFF. V gene TRBV5-1 combines with J gene TRBJ1-4; D not resolved. The CDR3 loop spans 15 amino acids. CDR1 and CDR2 from the germline V gene are SGHRS and YFSETQ. V was shortened by 0 bases and J by 3 bases, with 9 bases between the two germline ends.

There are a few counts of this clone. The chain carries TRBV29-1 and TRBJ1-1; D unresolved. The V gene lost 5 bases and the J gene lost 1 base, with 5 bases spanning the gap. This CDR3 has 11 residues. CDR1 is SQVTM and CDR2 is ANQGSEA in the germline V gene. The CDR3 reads CSVRENTEAFF. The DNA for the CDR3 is TGCAGCGTTCGGGAGAACACTGAAGCTTTCTTT.

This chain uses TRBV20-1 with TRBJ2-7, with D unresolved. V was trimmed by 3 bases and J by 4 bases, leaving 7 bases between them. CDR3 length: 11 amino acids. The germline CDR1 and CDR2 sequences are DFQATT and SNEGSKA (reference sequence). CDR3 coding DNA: TGCAGTGCTAGTTACGAGTACGAGCAGTACTTC. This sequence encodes CSASYEYEQYF.

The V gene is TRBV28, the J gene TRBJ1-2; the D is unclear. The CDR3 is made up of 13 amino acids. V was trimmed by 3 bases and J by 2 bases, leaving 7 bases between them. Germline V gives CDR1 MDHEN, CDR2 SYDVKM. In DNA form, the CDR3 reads TGTGCCAGCAGTTTCGGCGGCAACTATGGCTACACCTTC. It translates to CASSFGGNYGYTF.

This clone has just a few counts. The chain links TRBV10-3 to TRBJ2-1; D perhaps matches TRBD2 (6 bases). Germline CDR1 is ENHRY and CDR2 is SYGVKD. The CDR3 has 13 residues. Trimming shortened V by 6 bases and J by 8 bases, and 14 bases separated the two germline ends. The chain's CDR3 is CAIRSWGVDEQFF. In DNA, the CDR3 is TGTGCCATCAGGAGCTGGGGGGTGGATGAGCAGTTCTTC.

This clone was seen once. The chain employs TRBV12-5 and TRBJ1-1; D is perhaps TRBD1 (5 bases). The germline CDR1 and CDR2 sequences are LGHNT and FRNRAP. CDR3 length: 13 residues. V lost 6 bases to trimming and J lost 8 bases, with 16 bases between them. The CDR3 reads CASGRTLVFEAFF. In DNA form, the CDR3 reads TGTGCTAGTGGAAGGACACTCGTCTTCGAAGCTTTCTTT. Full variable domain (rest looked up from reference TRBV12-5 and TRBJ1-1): DARVTQTPRHKVTEMGQEVTMRCQPILGHNTVFWYRQTMMQGLELLAYFRNRAPLDDSGMPKDRFSAEMPDATLATLKIQPSEPRDSAVYFCASGRTLVFEAFFGQGTRLTVV.

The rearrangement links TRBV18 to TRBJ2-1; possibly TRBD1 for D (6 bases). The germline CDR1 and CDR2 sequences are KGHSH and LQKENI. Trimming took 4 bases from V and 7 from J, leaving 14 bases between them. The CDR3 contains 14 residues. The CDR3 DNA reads TGTGCCAGCTCACTATCACAGGGTATGAATGAGCAGTTCTTC. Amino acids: CASSLSQGMNEQFF.

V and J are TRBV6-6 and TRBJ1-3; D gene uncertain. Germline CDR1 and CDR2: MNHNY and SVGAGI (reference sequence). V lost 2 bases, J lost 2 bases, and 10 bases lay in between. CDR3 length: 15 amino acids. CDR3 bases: TGTGCCAGCAGTTACATCCCCTCGGCTGGAAACACCATATATTTT. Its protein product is CASSYIPSAGNTIYF.

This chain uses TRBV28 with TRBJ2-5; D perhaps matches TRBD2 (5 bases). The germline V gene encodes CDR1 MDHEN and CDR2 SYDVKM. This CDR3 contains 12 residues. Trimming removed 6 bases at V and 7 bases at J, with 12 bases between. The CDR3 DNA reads TGTGCCAGCAGCGGTCGAGGGAGGACCCAGTACTTC. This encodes CASSGRGRTQYF.

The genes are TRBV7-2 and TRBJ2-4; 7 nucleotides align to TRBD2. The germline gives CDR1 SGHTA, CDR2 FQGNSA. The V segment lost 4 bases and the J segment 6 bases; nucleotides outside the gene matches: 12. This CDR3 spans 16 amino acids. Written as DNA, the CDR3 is TGTGCCAGCAGCTACTCCCGTGACAGCGGGACAAACATTCAGTACTTC. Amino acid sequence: CASSYSRDSGTNIQYF.

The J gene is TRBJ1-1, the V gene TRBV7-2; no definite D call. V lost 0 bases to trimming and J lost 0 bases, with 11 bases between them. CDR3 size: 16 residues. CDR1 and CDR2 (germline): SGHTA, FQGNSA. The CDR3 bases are TGTGCCAGCAGCTTAGCCCCGGGAATCATGAACACTGAAGCTTTCTTT. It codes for CASSLAPGIMNTEAFF.

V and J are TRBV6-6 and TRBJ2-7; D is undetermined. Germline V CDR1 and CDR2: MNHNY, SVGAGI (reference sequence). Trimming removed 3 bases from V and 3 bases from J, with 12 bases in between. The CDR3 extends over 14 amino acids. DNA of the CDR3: TGTGCCAGCAGTTATGACGGAGAAGGCTACGAGCAGTACTTC. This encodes CASSYDGEGYEQYF.

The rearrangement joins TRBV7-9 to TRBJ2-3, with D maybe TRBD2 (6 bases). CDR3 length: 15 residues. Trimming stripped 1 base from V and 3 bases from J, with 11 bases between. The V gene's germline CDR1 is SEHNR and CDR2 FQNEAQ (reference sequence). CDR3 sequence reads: CASSLVGGGTDTQYF. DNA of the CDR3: TGTGCCAGCAGCTTAGTGGGGGGAGGTACAGATACGCAGTATTTT.

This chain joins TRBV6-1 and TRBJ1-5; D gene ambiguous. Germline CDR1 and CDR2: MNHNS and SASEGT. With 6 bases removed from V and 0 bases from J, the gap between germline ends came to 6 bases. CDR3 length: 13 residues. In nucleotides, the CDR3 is TGTGCCAGCAGGGGCAATAGCAATCAGCCCCAGCATTTT. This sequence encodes CASRGNSNQPQHF.

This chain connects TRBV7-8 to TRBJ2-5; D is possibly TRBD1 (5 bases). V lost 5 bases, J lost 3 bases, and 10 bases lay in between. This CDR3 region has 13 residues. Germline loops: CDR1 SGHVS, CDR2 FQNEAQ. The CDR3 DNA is TGTGCCAGCAGCCTTCGACAGAAAGAGACCCAGTACTTC. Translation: CASSLRQKETQYF.

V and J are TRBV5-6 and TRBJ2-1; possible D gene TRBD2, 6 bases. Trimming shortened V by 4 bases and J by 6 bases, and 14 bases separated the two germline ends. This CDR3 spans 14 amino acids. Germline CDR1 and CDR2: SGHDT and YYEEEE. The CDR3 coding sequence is TGTGCCAGCAGCGCCAGGATGGGGGGCAATGAGCAGTTCTTC. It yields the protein CASSARMGGNEQFF.